This note documents a single T cell receptor beta chain sequence. Its antigen specificity is not known. Base-call qualities are not available, and no considerably larger clone is one nucleotide away. The CDR3 has 15 amino acids, counting the end cysteine and phenylalanine. The read is trimmed to its CDR3 DNA, 45 bases read in frame from base 1. From a lookup of the germline V gene, CDR1 and CDR2 are SQVTM and ANQGSEA. Germline trimming: 6 bases from V, 8 bases from J; junction bases outside gene matches: 10. The source of the sample is a study of CD8 T cells in Susac syndrome (dated by TCRdb to between 2017 and 2020). Describing the broader study: The study used repertoire sequencing to test whether antigen drove CD8+ T cell activation and differentiation in Susac syndrome. The clonality of the CD8+ T cell repertoire was compared across 11 to 12 healthy donors, around 14 Susac syndrome patients and about 16 multiple sclerosis patients. Broader findings and caveats from the paper: The study acknowledged that relatively few individuals were included in the TCR sequencing and HLA analysis.

Peripheral blood CD8+ and CD4+ T cells from healthy donors, Susac syndrome patients and multiple sclerosis patients were profiled by high-throughput TCR beta sequencing. The multiple sclerosis controls were treatment-naive patients whose relapsing-remitting disease, either stable or active, fulfilled the revised McDonald criteria. Bulk CD8+ and CD4+ T cells were purified by magnetic negative isolation, whereas CD8+ TEMRA cells were enriched by FACS. Blood was collected in EDTA tubes and processed within 24 hours, with PBMCs isolated through density gradient centrifugation. PBMCs intended for TCR sequencing were cryopreserved in liquid nitrogen and thawed later in a water bath at 37 degrees C. The sorted or isolated CD4+, CD8+ and CD8+ TEMRA cells had a purity of 90% or higher. RNA was extracted using the RNeasy kit, and roughly 0.5 to 1 microgram was reverse transcribed with random hexamers. The immunoSEQ multiplex PCR assay, which covers 54 Vbeta and 13 Jbeta segments, was used to amplify TCR beta CDR3 regions. Bias from PCR amplification was corrected by using a synthetic template baseline for primer optimization and for computational correction. The authors' analysis ran thus. Reads were annotated to V, D and J genes according to IMGT and were analyzed with immunoSEQ Analyzer, with only productive sequences retained. Clonality was calculated as one minus the Shannon entropy normalized by log2 of the number of productive unique sequences. For each patient and control, public and private clones were evaluated within the 100 most prevalent clones. Susac-specific clones were defined as absent from healthy and MS cohorts, approximately 1,000 published viral clones and other ImmuneACCESS disease sequences. The public reads were reprocessed in TCRdb via fastp at Q25 and MiXCR, keeping in-frame beta chains. Rows with a matching CDR3 protein are joined into one entry that keeps the most common DNA and genes. Clone size and V and J calls follow TCRdb, not the original study. Here the sample has about 150,000 distinct CDR3 sequences; around 95% occur a single time. The top ten hold roughly 0.16% of the sample.

Sample: CD8+ T cells from PBMCs. Recombination joined TRBV29-1 with TRBJ2-1, and TRBD2 aligns with 13 junction nucleotides. The sequence was obtained from a human donor with multiple sclerosis. The CDR3 protein sequence reads: CSVPQLAGGRYEQFF. The bases are TGCAGCGTGCCTCAACTAGCGGGGGGGCGGTATGAGCAGTTCTTC.